The rows below give T cell receptor beta chains drawn from one sample of a study of T cells in tuberculosis. Clones were read by immunoSEQ multiplex PCR, and TCRdb kept only the in-frame ones, dropping some. The sample includes about 33,000 clones, over 95% of them seen just once. The sequenced sample consisted of PBMCs. Receptors originate from a donor aged 5-35 years with latent tuberculosis or without tuberculosis infection. Both conserved end residues are part of each CDR3. A D gene is named only where the DNA matches it firmly. Size values are once, few and many counts, or a class for expanded clones, and some rows have none.

clone size	D gene	J gene	V gene	CDR3 protein	CDR3 DNA
once	.	TRBJ1-1	TRBV4-1	CASSQPQAARTEAFF	TGCGCCAGCAGCCAACCACAGGCCGCGCGAACTGAAGCTTTCTTT
once	TRBD2	TRBJ2-1	TRBV27	CASSLPGGAGLYNEQFF	TGTGCCAGCAGTTTACCCGGGGGAGCGGGGCTCTACAATGAGCAGTTCTTC
.	.	TRBJ1-1	TRBV5-1	CASSLVEVNTEAFF	TGCGCCAGCAGCTTGGTGGAGGTGAACACTGAAGCTTTCTTT
.	.	TRBJ2-7	TRBV15	CATSRDPARGEQYF	TGTGCCACCAGCAGAGATCCAGCGAGGGGGGAGCAGTACTTC
once	TRBD2	TRBJ2-1	TRBV10-2	CASTALAGGYNEQFF	TGCGCCAGCACCGCCCTGGCGGGAGGGTACAATGAGCAGTTCTTC
.	.	TRBJ2-3	TRBV30	CAWSSGADTQYF	TGTGCCTGGAGTTCCGGGGCAGATACGCAGTATTTT
.	.	TRBJ2-4	TRBV1	CTSSESILAKNIQYF	TGCACCAGCAGCGAATCTATACTAGCCAAAAACATTCAGTACTTC
.	TRBD1	TRBJ1-2	TRBV14	CAWGQGILYGYTF	TGTGCCTGGGGACAGGGTATTCTCTATGGCTACACCTTC
few	TRBD2	TRBJ2-1	TRBV2	CASRPSGSFYNEQFF	TGTGCCAGCAGACCTAGCGGGTCCTTCTACAATGAGCAGTTCTTC
.	TRBD2	TRBJ2-1	TRBV5-6	CASSRLAGEANEQFF	TGTGCCAGCAGCAGGCTAGCGGGAGAGGCGAATGAGCAGTTCTTC
.	TRBD2	TRBJ2-5	TRBV4-2	CASSQDLLAGGPETQYF	TGTGCCAGCAGCCAAGATTTGTTGGCGGGGGGCCCAGAGACCCAGTACTTC
.	TRBD2	TRBJ2-3	TRBV9	CASSVEAGGPSDTQYF	TGTGCCAGCAGCGTAGAGGCGGGGGGGCCTTCAGATACGCAGTATTTT
.	TRBD1	TRBJ2-7	TRBV2	CASSESTGVYYEQYF	TGTGCCAGCAGTGAAAGTACAGGGGTCTACTACGAGCAGTACTTC
.	TRBD2	TRBJ2-1	TRBV9	CASSVGAGAPPHEQFF	TGTGCCAGCAGCGTTGGGGCGGGAGCGCCCCCCCATGAGCAGTTCTTC
.	TRBD1	TRBJ1-2	TRBV15	CATSRDGTGDGYTF	TGTGCCACCAGCAGGGACGGGACAGGGGATGGCTACACCTTC
.	TRBD1	TRBJ1-2	TRBV19	CASSIAVQGVNYGYTF	TGTGCCAGTAGTATAGCTGTACAGGGGGTTAACTATGGCTACACCTTC
.	.	TRBJ2-6	TRBV4-3	CASSQAQGPGANVLTF	TGCGCCAGCAGCCAAGCACAGGGTCCTGGGGCCAACGTCCTGACTTTC
.	TRBD1	TRBJ2-3	TRBV5-1	CASSLVPGQGAVDTQYF	TGCGCCAGCAGCTTAGTACCGGGACAGGGGGCTGTAGATACGCAGTATTTT
.	.	TRBJ1-2	TRBV29-1	CSVDGGVGRYGYTF	TGCAGCGTTGACGGGGGTGTCGGTAGATATGGCTACACCTTC
.	.	TRBJ1-1	TRBV14	CASSPGGENTEAFF	TGTGCCAGCAGCCCCGGGGGGGAAAACACTGAAGCTTTCTTT